Sequencing of this TCR beta chain was carried out in a study of cytomegalovirus exposure and HLA in healthy donors. Notes on the study in general: The authors assumed roughly uniform sequencing depth across donors for presence/absence analyses. Using the classifier, cytomegalovirus status was reportedly diagnosed with high specificity and sensitivity.

Of note for this clone: What it recognizes is unknown.

Researchers ran the PCR with 60 Vbeta and 13 Jbeta primers. The data were produced by immunoSEQ multiplex PCR, yet TCRdb's version contains in-frame clones alone and is incomplete. The table includes more than 95,000 clones, approximately 73% detected once. The specimen was PBMCs. This receptor was obtained from a woman aged 18-35 years in good health and CMV-seropositive.

The CDR3 region is CASSRGTGERVSAFF. DNA for the CDR3: TGTGCCAGTAGCCGCGGGACAGGGGAGCGAGTGAGTGCTTTCTTT. The gene calls are TRBV19 and TRBJ1-1; 10 nucleotides line up with TRBD1. Germline CDR1 is LNHDA and CDR2 is SQIVND (reference sequence). V dropped 6 bases and J dropped 11; count of bases not matched to a gene: 15. The CDR3 is 15 residues long. The whole variable domain, filled in from reference TRBV19 and TRBJ1-1, reads DGGITQSPKYLFRKEGQNVTLSCEQNLNHDAMYWYRQDPGQGLRLIYYSQIVNDFQKGDIAEGYSVSREKKESFPLTVTSAQKNPTAFYLCASSRGTGERVSAFFGQGTRLTVV.